This note documents a single TCR beta chain sequence. CDR3 length equals 14 residues. V lost 2 bases and J lost 0, with 7 bases in between. CDR1 MNHEY and CDR2 SVGAGI come from the germline V gene. PCR amplification relied on 60 Vbeta primers (plus 13 Jbeta primers). The method was immunoSEQ multiplex PCR; TCRdb's version includes in-frame clones alone and lacks a portion of them. This table holds about 100,000 clones, 75% to 85% found once. These data belong to a study of cytomegalovirus exposure and HLA in healthy donors. Across the study: Earlier, almost 120 million unique TCR beta sequences were recovered from about 170 million T cells by an analysis. Inside one of the first data releases sat about 85 million unique TCRs taken from HLA-typed donors.

Sequencing was performed on PBMCs. The chain has TRBV6-5 and TRBJ1-2; D not resolved. The receptor was derived from a female donor in good health and CMV-seropositive. The CDR3 reads CASSYQSANYGYTF. DNA for the CDR3: TGTGCCAGCAGTTACCAATCAGCTAACTATGGCTACACCTTC.